A single sample gave rise to the 29 T cell receptor beta chains below, sequenced in a study of blood T cell repertoires in COVID-19. Sequencing was performed with immunoSEQ multiplex PCR; in TCRdb, only in-frame clones are kept and a portion is missing. The table lists about 370,000 clones, 80% to 90% of them singletons. The sequencing sample was made of PBMCs or T cells enriched from blood (not recorded which). The receptors were gathered from a man between 18 and 29 years old who had recovered from COVID-19.

The chain joins TRBV15 to TRBJ2-7; perhaps TRBD2 as D (6 bases). Germline values: CDR1 LNHNV, CDR2 YYDKDF (reference sequence). Deletions cut 1 base from V and 2 bases from J, with 12 bases between. The CDR3 extends over 15 amino acids. The CDR3 DNA follows: TGTGCCACCAGCAGAGGCCTAGCGCCTACCTACGAGCAGTACTTC. Protein sequence: CATSRGLAPTYEQYF.

The count of this clone is one. The gene calls are TRBV19 and TRBJ1-3, with D possibly matching TRBD1 (6 bases). V lost 4 bases and J 10 bases, leaving 14 bases between the germline ends. The CDR3 length is 13 residues. CDR1 and CDR2 (germline): LNHDA, SQIVND (reference sequence). The DNA for the CDR3 is TGTGCCAGTAGTAAAAGGGTGGGGGCAACCATATATTTT. Amino acids: CASSKRVGATIYF.

A single count supports this clone. The chain is built from TRBV5-5 and TRBJ1-1, with 9 bases that match TRBD1. This CDR3 has 13 residues. Germline-derived CDR1 and CDR2 are SGHKS and YYEKEE (reference sequence). V was clipped by 0 bases and J by 7 bases; unmatched bases: 1. DNA for the CDR3: TGTGCCAGCAGCTTGGGGACAGGGGTTGAAGCTTTCTTT. Translation gives CASSLGTGVEAFF.

The chain has TRBV27 and TRBJ2-7, with D possibly being TRBD1 (6 bases). V lost 2 bases, J lost 4 bases, and 15 bases lay in between. Looked up from germline, CDR1 is MNHEY and CDR2 is SMNVEV (reference sequence). The length of the CDR3 is 15 residues. The CDR3 DNA reads as TGTGCCAGCAGTTTAGGAGGCAGGGGCAGTTACGAGCAGTACTTC. Protein sequence: CASSLGGRGSYEQYF.

The chain links TRBV6-5 to TRBJ1-2; a possible D gene is TRBD1 (6 bases). Germline CDR1 and CDR2: MNHEY and SVGAGI. This CDR3 contains 13 residues. V was pared by 5 bases and J by 7 bases, with 14 bases between. CDR3 loop: CASSPQTGVGYTF. DNA for the CDR3: TGTGCCAGCAGTCCCCAGACAGGTGTTGGCTACACCTTC.

The V and J genes are TRBV6-5 and TRBJ2-2; D may be TRBD1 (5 bases). The length of the CDR3 is 14 residues. CDR1 is MNHEY, CDR2 SVGAGI, per germline. V was clipped by 11 bases and J by 7 bases, with 20 bases between them. The DNA of the CDR3 is TGTGCCTCCAGGGCATATAGCAAATACGGGGAGCTGTTTTTT. Protein product: CASRAYSKYGELFF.

The genes are TRBV6-1 and TRBJ1-2, with D tentatively TRBD1 (5 bases). Trimming removed 2 bases from V and 4 bases from J, with 11 bases in between. The CDR3 consists of 14 residues. Germline V lookup: CDR1 MNHNS, CDR2 SASEGT. Written as DNA, the CDR3 is TGTGCCAGCAGTGAAACGACAGCCAGCTATGGCTACACCTTC. Encoded protein: CASSETTASYGYTF.

The chain uses TRBV19 and TRBJ1-1; a weak D match, TRBD1 (5 bases). The V gene lost 4 bases and the J gene lost 1 base, with 10 bases spanning the gap. The CDR3 is 14 amino acids. Germline loops: CDR1 LNHDA, CDR2 SQIVND (reference sequence). The CDR3 sequence is CASSTDSSNTEAFF. CDR3 nucleotide sequence: TGTGCCAGTAGTACCGACAGCTCGAACACTGAAGCTTTCTTT.

The chain uses TRBV15 and TRBJ2-1; TRBD2 aligns across 12 bases. The J segment lost 0 bases and the V segment lost 1 base, leaving 7 bases of the junction unmatched. Per the germline V gene, CDR1 is LNHNV and CDR2 is YYDKDF (reference sequence). This CDR3 has 19 residues. The CDR3 DNA is TGTGCCACCAGCAGAGCGCTAGCGGGAGGGTTAAGCTCCTACAATGAGCAGTTCTTC. Protein sequence: CATSRALAGGLSSYNEQFF.

V is TRBV4-1 and J is TRBJ1-4; D is ambiguous. Per germline, CDR1 MGHRA and CDR2 YSYEKL. Trimming pared 0 bases from V and 0 bases from J, leaving 11 bases between. The length of the CDR3 is 17 residues. The chain's CDR3 is CASSQETSTPTNEKLFF. The CDR3 region has the DNA TGCGCCAGCAGCCAAGAAACCAGTACCCCAACTAATGAAAAACTGTTTTTT.

This clone was seen only once. This rearrangement joins TRBV7-9 to TRBJ1-6; 8 nucleotides line up with TRBD1. The ends lost 4 bases at V and 13 bases at J; junction bases unmatched: 9. Germline V gene sequence: CDR1 SEHNR, CDR2 FQNEAQ (reference sequence). The CDR3 has 14 residues. The CDR3 region is CASSSPTGALPLHF. The CDR3 DNA reads as TGTGCCAGCAGCTCACCGACAGGGGCCCTCCCCCTCCACTTT.

The rearrangement links TRBV5-6 to TRBJ2-7; D is ambiguous. Germline lookup yields CDR1 SGHDT and CDR2 YYEEEE. The germline V and J ends were trimmed by 4 bases and 6 bases, with 17 bases remaining between them. The CDR3 loop spans 14 amino acids. CDR3 nucleotides: TGTGCCAGCAGCCCCCAACCCCTCTACGGCGAGCAGTACTTC. It yields the protein CASSPQPLYGEQYF.

The chain joins TRBV5-4 to TRBJ2-5, with 12 positions matching TRBD2. This CDR3 spans 15 amino acids. V gave up 3 bases and J gave up 2 bases; unmatched junction bases: 2. Germline CDR1 is SGHNT and CDR2 is YYREEE (reference sequence). The CDR3 DNA reads TGTGCCAGCAGCTGGGGACTAGCGGGTCAAGAGACCCAGTACTTC. Protein sequence: CASSWGLAGQETQYF.

V gene TRBV6-5 combines with J gene TRBJ2-7, with 7 bases matching TRBD1. Trimming at V came to 5 bases and at J to 1 base, leaving 8 bases not matched to a gene. CDR3 length: 15 residues. Germline V gene data show CDR1 as MNHEY and CDR2 as SVGAGI. CDR3 sequence (DNA): TGTGCCAGCAGTAGGGGGACAGACTTATCCTACGAGCAGTACTTC. It is translated as CASSRGTDLSYEQYF.

The genes are TRBV3-1 (or the pseudogene TRBV3-2) and TRBJ2-1; 8 nucleotides agree with TRBD2. J lost 3 bases, V lost 1 base, and 2 bases had no gene match. CDR3 length: 15 residues. Per the germline V gene, CDR1 is LGHDT and CDR2 is YNNKEL (reference sequence). The CDR3 is CASSQGRGGYNEQFF. The CDR3, as DNA: TGTGCCAGCAGCCAAGGACGGGGGGGCTACAATGAGCAGTTCTTC.

CDR3 residues: CASSSTAPRSPLHF. The CDR3 nucleotides read TGTGCCAGCAGCTCGACAGCCCCACGGTCACCCCTCCACTTT. V usage is TRBV5-4 and J usage is TRBJ1-6; tentatively, D is TRBD1 (5 bases). V lost 3 bases and J lost 10, with 14 bases in between. The length of the CDR3 is 14 residues. Germline V lookup: CDR1 SGHNT, CDR2 YYREEE (reference sequence).

V and J are TRBV28 and TRBJ1-3, with D unclear. The V end lost 3 bases, the J end lost 8 bases, and 14 bases lay between the germline ends. This CDR3 spans 14 amino acids. CDR1 is MDHEN and CDR2 is SYDVKM in the germline V gene. CDR3 sequence reads: CASSFQHRRDTIYF. The CDR3 region has the DNA TGTGCCAGCAGTTTTCAACATCGACGGGACACCATATATTTT.

The chain combines TRBV10-1 with TRBJ1-6, with 12 bases that match TRBD1. The junction had 15 bases not matched to a gene; V was cut back by 6 bases and J by 0 bases. Germline V lookup: CDR1 WNHNN, CDR2 SYGVQD (reference sequence). The CDR3 contains 21 residues. CDR3 in amino acids: CASRVGQGAWCGLSYNSPLHF. As DNA, the CDR3 is TGCGCCAGCAGGGTGGGACAGGGGGCTTGGTGTGGCCTCTCCTATAATTCACCCCTCCACTTT.

V is TRBV7-2 and J is TRBJ1-5; D possibly corresponds to TRBD1 (6 bases). The CDR3 runs to 15 residues. Germline-derived CDR1 and CDR2 are SGHTA and FQGNSA. The V gene lost 3 bases and the J gene lost 5 bases, with 14 bases spanning the gap. The CDR3 coding sequence is TGTGCCAGCAGCTTGACAACGGGGGGCCATCAGCCCCAGCATTTT. This codes for CASSLTTGGHQPQHF.

V and J are TRBV4-1 and TRBJ1-3; no reliable D call. This CDR3 region has 16 residues. The V and J ends lost 0 bases and 2 bases respectively, with 11 bases between them. Germline CDR1 MGHRA, CDR2 YSYEKL. The CDR3 DNA reads as TGCGCCAGCAGCCAAGATCCCCCCCCCGCTGGAAACACCATATATTTT. Amino acids: CASSQDPPPAGNTIYF.

This clone is a singleton in its sample. The V and J genes are TRBV9 and TRBJ2-7; a weak D match, TRBD1 (6 bases). CDR3 length: 13 amino acids. V was trimmed by 0 bases and J by 3 bases, leaving 7 bases between them. The germline CDR1 and CDR2 sequences are SGDLS and YYNGEE. The CDR3 spells CASSVGTVYEQYF. As DNA, the CDR3 is TGTGCCAGCAGCGTAGGGACAGTCTACGAGCAGTACTTC.

This chain links TRBV3-1 (or the pseudogene TRBV3-2) with TRBJ2-3; maybe TRBD2 (5 bases). Germline CDR1 reads LGHDT; CDR2 reads YNNKEL (reference sequence). The V gene lost 2 bases and the J gene lost 10 bases, with 13 bases spanning the gap. The CDR3 length is 13 residues. The CDR3 nucleotides read TGTGCCAGCAGCCAATTCCCGATCGGGGCGCAGTATTTT. Translation gives CASSQFPIGAQYF.

There are many counts of this clone. The J gene is TRBJ2-2, the V gene TRBV12-5; 9 nucleotides align to TRBD1. This CDR3 spans 15 amino acids. The V gene end was trimmed by 2 bases and the J gene end by 6 bases; junction bases not matched to a gene: 4. CDR1 and CDR2 from the germline V gene are LGHNT and FRNRAP. The CDR3 DNA follows: TGTGCTAGTGGTTTGCATCGACAGGGGGCCGGGGAGCTGTTTTTT. Amino acids: CASGLHRQGAGELFF.

This clone appeared once. V is TRBV7-8 and J is TRBJ1-5; 10 positions match TRBD1. Trimming took 5 bases from V and 4 from J; bases not matched to a gene: 2. The CDR3 consists of 14 residues. Germline V gene data show CDR1 as SGHVS and CDR2 as FQNEAQ. CDR3 loop: CASSQGQGNQPQHF. The CDR3 DNA reads as TGTGCCAGCAGCCAGGGACAGGGGAATCAGCCCCAGCATTTT.

This chain links TRBV19 with TRBJ2-7, with 12 bases matching TRBD2. Germline CDR1 reads LNHDA; CDR2 reads SQIVND (reference sequence). V was pared by 6 bases and J by 2 bases, with 2 bases of the junction left unmatched. The CDR3 spans 14 residues. CDR3 region: CASRLAGGTYEQYF. The CDR3 DNA sequence: TGTGCCAGTAGACTAGCGGGGGGCACCTACGAGCAGTACTTC.

The chain couples TRBV27 to TRBJ1-6; D perhaps matches TRBD1 (6 bases). V shed 8 bases and J shed 10 bases, with 15 bases lying between them. The CDR3 contains 13 residues. In germline, CDR1 is MNHEY, CDR2 SMNVEV (reference sequence). The CDR3 region has the DNA TGTGCCAGCTCAAACAGGGTATACTCACCCCTCCACTTT. This sequence encodes CASSNRVYSPLHF.

This chain links TRBV18 with TRBJ1-2, with a possible D match to TRBD1 (6 bases). Germline loops: CDR1 KGHSH, CDR2 LQKENI. V was trimmed by 3 bases and J by 6 bases, leaving 11 bases between them. The length of the CDR3 is 13 residues. DNA for the CDR3: TGTGCCAGCTCACCCGTTCCAGGGGATGGCTACACCTTC. Translation gives CASSPVPGDGYTF.

The chain employs TRBV6-1 and TRBJ2-7, with TRBD2 matching over 10 bases. In germline, CDR1 is MNHNS, CDR2 SASEGT. The V and J ends lost 0 bases and 3 bases, in that order; junction bases with no gene match: 5. The CDR3 runs to 16 residues. The CDR3 is CASSEAWSSGSYEQYF. The CDR3 DNA reads TGTGCCAGCAGTGAAGCATGGTCTAGCGGGAGCTACGAGCAGTACTTC.

The rearrangement links TRBV5-6 to TRBJ1-2; 8 bases line up with TRBD1. The CDR3 extends over 13 amino acids. With V trimmed by 5 bases and J by 8 bases, 8 bases remained unmatched. Germline V gives CDR1 SGHDT, CDR2 YYEEEE. This CDR3 reads CASRTPGGLGYTF. CDR3 coding DNA: TGTGCCAGCAGAACCCCAGGGGGCCTGGGCTACACCTTC. Supplemented by reference TRBV5-6 and TRBJ1-2, the full variable domain reads DAGVTQSPTHLIKTRGQQVTLRCSPKSGHDTVSWYQQALGQGPQFIFQYYEEEERQRGNFPDRFSGHQFPNYSSELNVNALLLGDSALYLCASRTPGGLGYTFGSGTRLTVV.